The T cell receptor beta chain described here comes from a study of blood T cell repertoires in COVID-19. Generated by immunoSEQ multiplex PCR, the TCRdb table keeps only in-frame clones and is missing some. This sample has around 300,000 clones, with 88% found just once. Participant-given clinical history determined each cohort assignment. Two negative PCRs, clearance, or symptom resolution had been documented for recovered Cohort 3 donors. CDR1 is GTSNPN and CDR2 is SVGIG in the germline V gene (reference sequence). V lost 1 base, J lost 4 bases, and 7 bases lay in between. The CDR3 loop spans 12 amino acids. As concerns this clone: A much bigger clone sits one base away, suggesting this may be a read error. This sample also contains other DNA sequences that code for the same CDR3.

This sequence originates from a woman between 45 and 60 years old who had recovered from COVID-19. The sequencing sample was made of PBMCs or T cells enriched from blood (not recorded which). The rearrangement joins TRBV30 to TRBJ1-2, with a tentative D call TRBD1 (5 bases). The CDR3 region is CAWSADSYGYTF. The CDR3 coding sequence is TGTGCCTGGAGTGCTGACAGCTATGGCTACACCTTC. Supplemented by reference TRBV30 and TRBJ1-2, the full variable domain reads SQTIHQWPATLVQPVGSPLSLECTVEGTSNPNLYWYRQAAGRGLQLLFYSVGIGQISSEVPQNLSASRPQDRQFILSSKKLLLSDSGFYLCAWSADSYGYTFGSGTRLTVV.